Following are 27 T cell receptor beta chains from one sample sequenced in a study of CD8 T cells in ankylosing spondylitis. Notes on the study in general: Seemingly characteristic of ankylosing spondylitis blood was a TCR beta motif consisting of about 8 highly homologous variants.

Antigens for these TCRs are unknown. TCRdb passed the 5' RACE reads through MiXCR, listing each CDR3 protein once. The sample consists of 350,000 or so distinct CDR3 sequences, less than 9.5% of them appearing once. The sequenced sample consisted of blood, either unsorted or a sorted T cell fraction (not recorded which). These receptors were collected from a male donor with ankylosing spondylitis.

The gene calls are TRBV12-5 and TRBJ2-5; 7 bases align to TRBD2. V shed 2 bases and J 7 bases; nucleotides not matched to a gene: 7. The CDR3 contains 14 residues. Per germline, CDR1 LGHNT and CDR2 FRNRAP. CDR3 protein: CASGLSHGGGTQYF. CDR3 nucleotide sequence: TGTGCTAGTGGTTTGAGTCACGGCGGGGGGACCCAGTACTTC.

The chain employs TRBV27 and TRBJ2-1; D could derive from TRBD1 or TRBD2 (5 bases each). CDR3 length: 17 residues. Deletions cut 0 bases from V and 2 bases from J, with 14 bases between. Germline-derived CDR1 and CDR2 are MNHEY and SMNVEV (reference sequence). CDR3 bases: TGTGCCAGCAGTTTATCGGGACCTTTTAGCACCTACAATGAGCAGTTCTTC. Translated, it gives CASSLSGPFSTYNEQFF.

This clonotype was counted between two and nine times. CDR3 sequence reads: CASIQTGAAGNTIYF. In DNA, the CDR3 is TGTGCCAGCATCCAGACAGGGGCTGCTGGAAACACCATATATTTT. The chain carries TRBV6-1 and TRBJ1-3; 8 bases agree with TRBD1. Looked up from germline, CDR1 is MNHNS and CDR2 is SASEGT. This CDR3 region has 15 residues. Unmatched junction bases numbered 7, after V lost 7 bases and J lost 2 bases.

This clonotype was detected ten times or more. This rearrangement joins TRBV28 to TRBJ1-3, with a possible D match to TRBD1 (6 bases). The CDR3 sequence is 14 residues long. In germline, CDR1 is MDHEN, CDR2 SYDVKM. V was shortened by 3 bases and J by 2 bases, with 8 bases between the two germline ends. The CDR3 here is CASSLDRAGNTIYF. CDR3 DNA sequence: TGTGCCAGCAGTTTGGACAGAGCTGGAAACACCATATATTTT.

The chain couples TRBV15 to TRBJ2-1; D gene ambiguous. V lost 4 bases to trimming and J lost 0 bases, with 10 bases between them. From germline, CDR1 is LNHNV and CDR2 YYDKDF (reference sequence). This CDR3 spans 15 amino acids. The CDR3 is CATSTDLSSYNEQFF. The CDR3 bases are TGTGCCACCAGCACCGACTTAAGCTCCTACAATGAGCAGTTCTTC.

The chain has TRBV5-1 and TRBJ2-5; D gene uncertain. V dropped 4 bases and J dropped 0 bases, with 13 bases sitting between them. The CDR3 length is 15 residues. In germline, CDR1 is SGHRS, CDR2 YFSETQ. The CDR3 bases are TGCGCCAGCAGCAGCCCGGACGCGTACCAAGAGACCCAGTACTTC. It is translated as CASSSPDAYQETQYF.

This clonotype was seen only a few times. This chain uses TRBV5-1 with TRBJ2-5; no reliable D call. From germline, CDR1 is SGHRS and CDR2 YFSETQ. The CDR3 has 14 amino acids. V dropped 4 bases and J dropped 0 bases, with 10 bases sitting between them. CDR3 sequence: CASSHGQDQETQYF. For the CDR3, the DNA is TGCGCCAGCAGCCACGGGCAGGACCAAGAGACCCAGTACTTC.

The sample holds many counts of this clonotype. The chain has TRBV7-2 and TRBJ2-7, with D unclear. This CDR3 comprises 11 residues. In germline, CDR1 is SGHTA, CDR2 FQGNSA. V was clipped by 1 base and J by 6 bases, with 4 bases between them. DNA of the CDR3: TGTGCCAGCAGCTTAGTCGGCGAGCAGTACTTC. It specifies CASSLVGEQYF. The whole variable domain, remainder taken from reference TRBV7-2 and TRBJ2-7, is GAGVSQSPSNKVTEKGKDVELRCDPISGHTALYWYRQSLGQGLEFLIYFQGNSAPDKSGLPSDRFSAERTGGSVSTLTIQRTQQEDSAVYLCASSLVGEQYFGPGTRLTVT.

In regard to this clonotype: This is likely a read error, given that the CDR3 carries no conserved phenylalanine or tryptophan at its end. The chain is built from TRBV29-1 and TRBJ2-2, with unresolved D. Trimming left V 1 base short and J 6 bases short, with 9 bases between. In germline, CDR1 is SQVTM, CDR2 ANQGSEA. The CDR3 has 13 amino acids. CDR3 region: CSVEAAPAGELFS. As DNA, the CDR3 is TGCAGCGTTGAAGCGGCGCCGGCCGGGGAGCTGTTTTCT.

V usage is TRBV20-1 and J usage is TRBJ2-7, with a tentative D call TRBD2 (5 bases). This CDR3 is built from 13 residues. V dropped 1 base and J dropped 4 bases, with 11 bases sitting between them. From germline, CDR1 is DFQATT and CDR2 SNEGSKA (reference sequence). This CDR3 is CSARVPSGYEQYF. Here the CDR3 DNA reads TGCAGTGCTAGAGTGCCCAGCGGTTACGAGCAGTACTTC.

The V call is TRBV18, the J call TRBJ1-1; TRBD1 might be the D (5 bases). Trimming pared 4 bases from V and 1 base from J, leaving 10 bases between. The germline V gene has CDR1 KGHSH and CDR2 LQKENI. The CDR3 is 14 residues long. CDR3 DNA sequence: TGTGCCAGCTCACAACTCGACAGGAACACTGAAGCTTTCTTT. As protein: CASSQLDRNTEAFF.

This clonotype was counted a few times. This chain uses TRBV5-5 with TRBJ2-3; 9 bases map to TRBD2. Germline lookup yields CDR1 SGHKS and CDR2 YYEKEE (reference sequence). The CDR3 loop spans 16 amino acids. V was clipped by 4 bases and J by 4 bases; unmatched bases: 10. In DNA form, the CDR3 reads TGTGCCAGCAGCCCGACCGTAGCGGGAGCAGCAGATACGCAGTATTTT. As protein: CASSPTVAGAADTQYF.

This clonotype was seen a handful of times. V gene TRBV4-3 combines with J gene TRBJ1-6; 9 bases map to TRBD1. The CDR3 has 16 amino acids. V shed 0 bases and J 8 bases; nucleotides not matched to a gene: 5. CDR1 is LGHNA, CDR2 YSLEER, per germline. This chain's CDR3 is CASSQDLDRGDSPLHF. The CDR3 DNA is TGCGCCAGCAGCCAAGATCTGGACAGGGGCGATTCACCCCTCCACTTT.

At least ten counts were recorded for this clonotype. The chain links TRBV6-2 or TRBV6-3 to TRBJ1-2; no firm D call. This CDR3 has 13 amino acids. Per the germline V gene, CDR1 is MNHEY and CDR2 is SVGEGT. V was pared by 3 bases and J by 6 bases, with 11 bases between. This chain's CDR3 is CASSYQSRDGYTF. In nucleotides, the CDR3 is TGTGCCAGCAGTTATCAGTCTCGGGATGGCTACACCTTC.

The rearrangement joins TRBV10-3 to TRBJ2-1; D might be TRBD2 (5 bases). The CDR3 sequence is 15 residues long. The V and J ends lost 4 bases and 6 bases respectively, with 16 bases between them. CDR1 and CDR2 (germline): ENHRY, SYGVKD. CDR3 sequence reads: CAISGPLGPSNEQFF. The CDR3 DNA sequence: TGTGCCATCAGTGGACCACTAGGACCCTCCAATGAGCAGTTCTTC.

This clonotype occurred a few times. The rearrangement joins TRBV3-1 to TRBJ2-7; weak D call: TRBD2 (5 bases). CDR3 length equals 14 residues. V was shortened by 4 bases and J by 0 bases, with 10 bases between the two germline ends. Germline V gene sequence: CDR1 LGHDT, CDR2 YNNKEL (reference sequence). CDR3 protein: CASSLGRGSYEQYF. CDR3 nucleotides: TGTGCCAGCAGCCTCGGACGGGGCTCCTACGAGCAGTACTTC.

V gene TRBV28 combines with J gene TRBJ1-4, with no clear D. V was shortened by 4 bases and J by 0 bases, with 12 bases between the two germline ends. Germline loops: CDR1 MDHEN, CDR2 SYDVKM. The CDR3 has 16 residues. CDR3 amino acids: CASSSPRGATNEKLFF. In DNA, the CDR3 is TGTGCCAGCAGTTCCCCCCGCGGAGCAACTAATGAAAAACTGTTTTTT.

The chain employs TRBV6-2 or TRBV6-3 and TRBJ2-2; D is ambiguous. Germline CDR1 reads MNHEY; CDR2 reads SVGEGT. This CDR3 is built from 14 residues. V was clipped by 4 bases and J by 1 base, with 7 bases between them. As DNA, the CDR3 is TGTGCCAGCAGTTTATGGCAGAACACCGGGGAGCTGTTTTTT. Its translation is CASSLWQNTGELFF.

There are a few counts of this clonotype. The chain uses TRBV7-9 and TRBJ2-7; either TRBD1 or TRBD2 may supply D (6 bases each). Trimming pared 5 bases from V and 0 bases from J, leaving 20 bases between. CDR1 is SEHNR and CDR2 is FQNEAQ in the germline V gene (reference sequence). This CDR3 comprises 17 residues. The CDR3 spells CASSPPPGGLSSYEQYF. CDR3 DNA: TGTGCCAGCAGCCCCCCGCCTGGGGGGCTGAGCTCCTACGAGCAGTACTTC.

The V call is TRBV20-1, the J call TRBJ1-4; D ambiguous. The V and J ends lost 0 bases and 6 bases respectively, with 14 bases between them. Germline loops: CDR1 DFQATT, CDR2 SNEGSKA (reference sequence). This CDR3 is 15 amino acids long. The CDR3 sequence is CSARDVSQVDEKLFF. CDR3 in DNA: TGCAGTGCTAGAGATGTTTCGCAGGTGGATGAAAAACTGTTTTTT.

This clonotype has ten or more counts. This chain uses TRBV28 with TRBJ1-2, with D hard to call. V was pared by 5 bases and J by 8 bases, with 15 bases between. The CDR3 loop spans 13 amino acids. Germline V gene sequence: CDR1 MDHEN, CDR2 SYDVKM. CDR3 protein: CASSPPQTKGYTF. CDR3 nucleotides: TGTGCCAGCAGTCCGCCCCAAACGAAGGGCTACACCTTC.

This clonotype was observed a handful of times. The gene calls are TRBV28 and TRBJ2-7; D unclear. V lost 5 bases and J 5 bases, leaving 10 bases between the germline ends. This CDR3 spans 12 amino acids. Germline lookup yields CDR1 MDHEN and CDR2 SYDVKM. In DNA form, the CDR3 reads TGTGCCAGCAGTCCTGATAGGGACGAGCAGTACTTC. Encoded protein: CASSPDRDEQYF.

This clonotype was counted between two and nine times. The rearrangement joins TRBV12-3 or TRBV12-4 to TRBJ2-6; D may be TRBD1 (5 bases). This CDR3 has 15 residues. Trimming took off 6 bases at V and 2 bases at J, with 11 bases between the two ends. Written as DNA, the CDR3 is TGTGCCAGCAGGGTAGTCAGGGCTGGGGCCAACGTCCTGACTTTC. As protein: CASRVVRAGANVLTF.

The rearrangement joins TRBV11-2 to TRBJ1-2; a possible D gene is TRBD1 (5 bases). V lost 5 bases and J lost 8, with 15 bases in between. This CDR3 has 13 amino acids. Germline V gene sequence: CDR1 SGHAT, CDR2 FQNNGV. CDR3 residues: CASSHHAGRGYTF. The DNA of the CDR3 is TGTGCCAGCAGCCACCACGCGGGGCGAGGCTACACCTTC.

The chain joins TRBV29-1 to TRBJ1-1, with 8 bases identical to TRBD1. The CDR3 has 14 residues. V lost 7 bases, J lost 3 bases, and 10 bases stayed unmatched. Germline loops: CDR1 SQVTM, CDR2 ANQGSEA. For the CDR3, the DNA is TGCAGCGCCACAACAGGGGGAACGGACACTGAAGCTTTCTTT. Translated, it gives CSATTGGTDTEAFF. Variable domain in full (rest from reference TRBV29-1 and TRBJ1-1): SAVISQKPSRDICQRGTSLTIQCQVDSQVTMMFWYRQQPGQSLTLIATANQGSEATYESGFVIDKFPISRPNLTFSTLTVSNMSPEDSSIYLCSATTGGTDTEAFFGQGTRLTVV.

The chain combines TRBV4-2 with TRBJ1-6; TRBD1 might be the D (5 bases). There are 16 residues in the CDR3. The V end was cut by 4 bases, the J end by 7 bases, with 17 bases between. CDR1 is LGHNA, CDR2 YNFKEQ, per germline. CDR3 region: CASSPRPTGGNSPLHF. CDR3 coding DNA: TGTGCCAGCAGCCCAAGGCCTACGGGGGGAAATTCACCCCTCCACTTT.

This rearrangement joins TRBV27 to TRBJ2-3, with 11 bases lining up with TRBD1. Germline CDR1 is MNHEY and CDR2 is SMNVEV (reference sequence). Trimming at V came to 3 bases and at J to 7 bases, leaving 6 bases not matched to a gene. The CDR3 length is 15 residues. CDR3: CASSLGTGGRNTQYF. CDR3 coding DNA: TGTGCCAGCAGTTTGGGGACAGGGGGAAGGAATACGCAGTATTTT.